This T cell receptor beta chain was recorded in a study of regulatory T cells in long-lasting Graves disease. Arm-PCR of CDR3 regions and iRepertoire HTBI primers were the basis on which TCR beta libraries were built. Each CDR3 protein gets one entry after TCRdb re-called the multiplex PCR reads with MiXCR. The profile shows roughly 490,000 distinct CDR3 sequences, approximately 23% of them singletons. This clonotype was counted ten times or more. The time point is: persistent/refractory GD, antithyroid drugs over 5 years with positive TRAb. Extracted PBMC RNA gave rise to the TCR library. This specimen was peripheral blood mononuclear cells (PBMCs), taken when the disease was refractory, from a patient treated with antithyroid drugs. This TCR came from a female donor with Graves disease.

The CDR3 DNA is TGCAGTGCAAAGAGCGGGAGGGCCTTCAACAATGAGCAGTTCTTC. This codes for CSAKSGRAFNNEQFF. The chain couples TRBV20-1 to TRBJ2-1; TRBD2 matches 10 bases. There are 15 residues in the CDR3. Germline CDR1 is DFQATT and CDR2 is SNEGSKA (reference sequence). Trimming took 6 bases from V and 5 from J; bases not matched to a gene: 10.